The rows below give T cell receptor beta chains drawn from one sample of a study of blood T cell repertoires in COVID-19. Measured with immunoSEQ multiplex PCR; TCRdb has only the in-frame clones, and not every one. The sample carries a few hundred thousand clones, 90% recorded once. The sequenced sample was PBMCs or T cells enriched from blood (not recorded which). The origin of the receptors is a man in his thirties or forties who had recovered from COVID-19. The CDR3 runs from the conserved cysteine through the conserved F or W. The D gene is left open where the match is weak. Not all rows give a size; the values are once, few, many and, for expanded clones, a class.

size	V	D	J	DNA	CDR3
.	TRBV5-4	.	TRBJ1-1	TGTGCCAGCAGCTTAGGGGAAAGAGGCACTGAAGCTTTCTTT	CASSLGERGTEAFF
.	TRBV5-6	TRBD1	TRBJ1-2	TGTGCCAGCAGCGTCGGGACAGGATATGGCTACACCTTC	CASSVGTGYGYTF
.	TRBV7-6	TRBD2	TRBJ2-2	TGTGCCAGCAGCTTACGGGGAGGGACGTTGGGGACCGGGGAGCTGTTTTTT	CASSLRGGTLGTGELFF
.	TRBV10-2	TRBD2	TRBJ2-2	TGCGCCAGCAGTGAAGGTAGCGGGGCTAGGACCGGGGAGCTGTTTTTT	CASSEGSGARTGELFF
.	TRBV19	TRBD1	TRBJ1-1	TGTGCCAGTAGTAGGACAGGGCAGGGCACTGAAGCTTTCTTT	CASSRTGQGTEAFF
.	TRBV30	TRBD1	TRBJ1-1	TGTGCCTGGAGACCCAGAACAGGGGGGAACACTGAAGCTTTCTTT	CAWRPRTGGNTEAFF
.	TRBV6-6	TRBD1	TRBJ2-7	TGTGCCAGCAGTTACTCCGGACAGGCTCGACACGAGCAGTACTTC	CASSYSGQARHEQYF
.	TRBV7-2	TRBD1	TRBJ1-3	TGTGCCAGCAGCTCGACAGGGGGCTTTGGAAACACCATATATTTT	CASSSTGGFGNTIYF
.	TRBV2	.	TRBJ2-5	TGTGCCAGCAGTGAACGGGAAGGGGAGACCCAGTACTTC	CASSEREGETQYF
.	TRBV6-2/TRBV6-3	.	TRBJ1-1	TGTGCCAGCAGTTACGGACAGCCGAACACTGAAGCTTTCTTT	CASSYGQPNTEAFF
.	TRBV29-1	.	TRBJ2-2	TGCAGCGTTGGGGGACACACCACCGGGGAGCTGTTTTTT	CSVGGHTTGELFF
.	TRBV6-1	.	TRBJ1-2	TGTGCCAGCAGTGAAGATATCTGGGCTCCTAACTATGGCTACACCTTC	CASSEDIWAPNYGYTF
.	TRBV4-1	TRBD1	TRBJ1-4	TGCGCCAGCAGCCAGTCTGGGGACAGATTTGCAACTAATGAAAAACTGTTTTTT	CASSQSGDRFATNEKLFF
.	TRBV7-2	.	TRBJ1-4	TGTGCCAGCAGCCACGCGGCGGGGAATGAAAAACTGTTTTTT	CASSHAAGNEKLFF
once	TRBV9	.	TRBJ1-2	TGTGCCAGCAGCGTCCGGGGAATAGATGGCTACACCTTC	CASSVRGIDGYTF
.	TRBV7-8	TRBD1	TRBJ1-1	TGTGCCAGCAGCTTAGCCTGGACAGGGATGAACACTGAAGCTTTCTTT	CASSLAWTGMNTEAFF
.	TRBV13	TRBD2	TRBJ2-1	TGTGCCAGCAGCCCGCCTTGGACTAGCGGGGATATATACAATGAGCAGTTCTTC	CASSPPWTSGDIYNEQFF
once	TRBV11-3	.	TRBJ2-7	TGTGCCAGCAGCTTAGAGTTCGGGGGAGAGCAGTACTTC	CASSLEFGGEQYF
once	TRBV7-2	TRBD2	TRBJ2-3	TGTGCCAGCAGCCTCGGACTAGCGGGAGTAGATACGCAGTATTTT	CASSLGLAGVDTQYF
.	TRBV6-5	.	TRBJ1-2	TGTGCCAGCAGTTCCTATGGCCTGCGGGTCGGGGGCTACACCTTC	CASSSYGLRVGGYTF